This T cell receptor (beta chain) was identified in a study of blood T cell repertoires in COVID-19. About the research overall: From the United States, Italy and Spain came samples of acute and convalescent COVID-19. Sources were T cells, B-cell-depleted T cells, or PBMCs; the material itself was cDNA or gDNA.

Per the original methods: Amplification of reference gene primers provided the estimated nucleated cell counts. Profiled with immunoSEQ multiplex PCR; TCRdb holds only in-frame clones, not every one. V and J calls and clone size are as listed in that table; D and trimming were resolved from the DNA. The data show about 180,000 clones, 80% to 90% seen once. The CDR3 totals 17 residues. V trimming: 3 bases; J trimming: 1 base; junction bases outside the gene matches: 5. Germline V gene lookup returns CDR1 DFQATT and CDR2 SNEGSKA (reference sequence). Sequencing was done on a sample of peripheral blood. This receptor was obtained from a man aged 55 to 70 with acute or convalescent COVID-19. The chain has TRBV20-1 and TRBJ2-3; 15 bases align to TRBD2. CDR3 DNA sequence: TGCAGTGCTAGTTGGACTAGCGGGAGGGCCGGCACAGATACGCAGTATTTT. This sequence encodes CSASWTSGRAGTDTQYF.